This TCR beta chain was captured by sequencing in a study of T cell repertoires in cytomegalovirus infection. Across the whole study: Public TCR beta signatures were indicative of both CMV infection and a matching HLA type. The study, taken as a whole, reports: Of the TCR beta families, the public ones yielded a cumulative frequency that identified carriers of CMV plus the relevant HLA. HLA-C-restricted TCR beta clonotypes specific for CMV led the ex vivo response.

Germline CDR1 reads SGHTA; CDR2 reads FQGNSA. This CDR3 contains 15 residues. Trimming took 4 bases from V and 0 from J, leaving 7 bases between them. One entry per CDR3 protein, called by TCRdb with MiXCR from the reads. The data show some 250,000 distinct CDR3 sequences, roughly 9.1% seen once. This clonotype has at least ten counts. Its cognate antigen is unknown. The V and J genes are TRBV7-2 and TRBJ2-6; no definite D call. Material for sequencing was PBMCs. The sequence derives from a human donor in good health (CMV status not recorded). Some clones in this sample may be carry-over from other donors' samples. The CDR3 DNA sequence: TGTGCCAGCAGCTCACAAAGCTCTGGGGCCAACGTCCTGACTTTC. It yields the protein CASSSQSSGANVLTF.